This T cell receptor (beta chain) was obtained from a study of blood T cell repertoires in COVID-19. CDR3 length: 13 residues. Germline CDR1 MNHNY, CDR2 SVGAGI (reference sequence). Trimming took 5 bases from V and 5 from J, leaving 12 bases between them. Data came from immunoSEQ multiplex PCR; TCRdb stores just in-frame clones and leaves some out. This table has 200,000 or so clones, roughly nine tenths appearing once. The sequence derives from a man in his 70s with acute or convalescent COVID-19. The source material was peripheral blood. The V and J genes are TRBV6-6 and TRBJ1-1, with unresolved D. CDR3 protein: CASSTPSGTEAFF. The CDR3 DNA reads as TGTGCCAGCAGTACACCTTCGGGGACTGAAGCTTTCTTT.